Listed here is a single T cell receptor beta chain. Its antigen is as yet unknown. Genes and germline come from the mouse. The read is 1 residue too short to cover the CDR3 end, so that end is filled in from the germline J gene. This record belongs to a study of tissue T cells after allogeneic stem cell transplantation. Whole-study results and caveats: Sampling depth was limited, and the cohort was small and clinically varied. Tissue-detected TCR repertoire was only partly captured by blood and spleen T cells. Anatomically similar tissues had similar TCR repertoires within each patient.

CDR3 length: 14 residues. Germline-derived CDR1 and CDR2 are SGHSN and HYEKVE. Trimming shortened V by 2 bases and J by 1 base, and 8 bases separated the two germline ends. Using immunoSEQ multiplex PCR, the repertoire was profiled, and TCRdb retains in-frame clones only, with some absent. The table lists some 10,000 clones, 35% to 55% of them singletons. Documented time point: mouse harvest day 7 after allogeneic transplant. Each mouse received 10^7 T-cell-depleted marrow cells plus 10^6 splenic CD5+ T cells by tail vein. B6 (H2b) cells into BALB/c (H2d) mice; tissues taken at day 7 or 14. The chain couples TRBV12-1 to TRBJ2-1; either TRBD1 or TRBD2 may supply D (5 bases each). The specimen was skin. The clonotype was recovered from a female BALB/c mouse given C57BL/6 T cells with graft-versus-host disease after an allogeneic hematopoietic cell transplant. Incomplete CDR3 DNA: TGTGCCAGCTCTCCGCGGGACAACTATGCTGAGCAGTTC. This gives the protein CASSPRDNYAEQF. The CDR3 reads in full as CASSPRDNYAEQFF.